The 20 T cell receptor beta chains presented below share a single source sample, sequenced in a study of cytomegalovirus exposure and HLA in healthy donors. The PCR used 60 Vbeta and 13 Jbeta primers. The protocol was immunoSEQ multiplex PCR, while the TCRdb copy is restricted to in-frame clones and leaves out a portion. The top ten hold roughly 4.2% of the sample, which has 130,000 to 150,000 clones, around 85% seen once. The sequenced sample consisted of PBMCs. Receptors were obtained from a man in his forties in good health and CMV-seropositive.

The chain links TRBV6-5 to TRBJ2-4; TRBD1 matches 9 bases. V was clipped by 6 bases and J by 1 base; unmatched bases: 4. The germline gives CDR1 MNHEY, CDR2 SVGAGI. The CDR3 extends over 15 amino acids. CDR3 DNA: TGTGCCAGCAGCCGGACAGGGGTGGCCAAAAACATTCAGTACTTC. Its translation is CASSRTGVAKNIQYF.

CDR3 amino acids: CAISTGAREAFF. As DNA, the CDR3 is TGTGCCATCAGCACAGGGGCTCGTGAAGCTTTCTTT. The rearrangement links TRBV10-3 to TRBJ1-1; 7 bases map to TRBD1. The CDR3 runs to 12 residues. CDR1 is ENHRY and CDR2 is SYGVKD in the germline V gene. V was clipped by 6 bases and J by 7 bases; unmatched bases: 5.

V and J are TRBV6-5 and TRBJ2-1; D possibly corresponds to TRBD2 (5 bases). The CDR3 sequence is 15 residues long. Germline V gene sequence: CDR1 MNHEY, CDR2 SVGAGI. The V end lost 2 bases, the J end lost 0 bases, and 8 bases lay between the germline ends. In nucleotides, the CDR3 is TGTGCCAGCAGTTACCGTGGGAGCTCCTACAATGAGCAGTTCTTC. Translating gives CASSYRGSSYNEQFF.

In DNA form, the CDR3 reads TGTGCCAGCAGCAAAGAGGAAGGGGCTAGCGGGAACGAGCAGTACTTC. Its protein product is CASSKEEGASGNEQYF. The genes are TRBV21-1 and TRBJ2-7; the DNA was not used to check the table's D call, TRBD2. TRBV21-1 is described as a pseudogene. The CDR3 loop spans 16 amino acids.

A word on this clone: The junction differs from germline at one of its ends, possibly a read error. This chain uses TRBV30 with TRBJ1-2; no firm D call. CDR3 length equals 13 residues. From germline, CDR1 is GTSNPN and CDR2 SVGIG (reference sequence). The chain's CDR3 is CTWSLQRPYGYTF. Here the CDR3 DNA reads TGTACCTGGAGTTTACAGAGACCCTATGGCTACACCTTC.

This sequence joins TRBV6-1 and TRBJ2-3; TRBD2 is a possible D gene (5 bases). This CDR3 contains 15 residues. Germline-derived CDR1 and CDR2 are MNHNS and SASEGT. Between the trimmed V and J ends, which lost 5 bases and 6 bases, there was a span of 18 bases. The CDR3 DNA reads TGTGCCAGCAGTAAATCGGGGTTCGTCGGGGATACGCAGTATTTT. It translates to CASSKSGFVGDTQYF.

This chain joins TRBV6-5 and TRBJ1-1; D gene uncertain. CDR3 size: 12 residues. Deletions cut 10 bases from V and 7 bases from J, with 16 bases between. Germline CDR1 MNHEY, CDR2 SVGAGI. This CDR3 reads CATSRIGLEAFF. In DNA, the CDR3 is TGTGCCACATCGAGGATAGGCCTTGAAGCTTTCTTT.

The CDR3: CASSQWPEGDSLNEQFF. DNA of the CDR3: TGCGCCAGCAGCCAGTGGCCAGAAGGGGACAGTCTCAATGAGCAGTTCTTC. The V call is TRBV4-3, the J call TRBJ2-1; 7 bases are shared with TRBD1. This CDR3 has 17 amino acids. Germline trimming cut 3 bases from V and 6 bases from J; bases unmatched to any gene: 14. Germline loops: CDR1 LGHNA, CDR2 YSLEER.

The V and J genes are TRBV4-1 and TRBJ2-1; 12 nucleotides line up with TRBD2. The germline V gene has CDR1 MGHRA and CDR2 YSYEKL. V shed 0 bases, J shed 7 bases, and the junction held 13 bases outside the gene matches. The CDR3 loop spans 19 amino acids. CDR3 DNA sequence: TGCGCCAGCAGCCAAGAAAGGGGTATGACTAGCGGGAGAAGGAATGAGCAGTTCTTC. It codes for CASSQERGMTSGRRNEQFF.

The gene calls are TRBV6-5 and TRBJ2-3, with a possible D match to TRBD2 (6 bases). Per the germline V gene, CDR1 is MNHEY and CDR2 is SVGAGI. V was shortened by 5 bases and J by 4 bases, with 13 bases between the two germline ends. The CDR3 length is 14 residues. The CDR3 reads CASSPRAGSDTQYF. The CDR3 DNA reads TGTGCCAGCAGTCCCCGGGCGGGGTCAGATACGCAGTATTTT.

V usage is TRBV5-7 and J usage is TRBJ1-5, with D possibly matching TRBD1 (6 bases). TRBV5-7 is assigned to the ORF class and has an uncertain function. The CDR3 runs to 16 residues. Trimming cost V 2 bases and J 5 bases, with 17 bases left between them. The CDR3 DNA reads as TGTGCCAGCAGCTTCTTGACGACAGGCTATTATCAGCCCCAGCATTTT. It yields the protein CASSFLTTGYYQPQHF.

The chain has TRBV7-9 and TRBJ1-2, with 9 bases lining up with TRBD1. Germline V CDR1 and CDR2: SEHNR, FQNEAQ (reference sequence). The length of the CDR3 is 14 residues. The trim removed 4 bases at V and 3 bases at J, leaving 3 bases unmatched. The CDR3 DNA follows: TGTGCCAGCAGCTCGGGACAGGGAGACTATGGCTACACCTTC. This sequence encodes CASSSGQGDYGYTF.

This chain links TRBV6-5 with TRBJ1-2; 9 bases agree with TRBD1. Germline loops: CDR1 MNHEY, CDR2 SVGAGI. There are 14 residues in the CDR3. The V gene end was trimmed by 0 bases and the J gene end by 5 bases; junction bases not matched to a gene: 1. The CDR3: CASSYSDRGYGYTF. The CDR3 region has the DNA TGTGCCAGCAGTTACTCGGACAGGGGTTATGGCTACACCTTC.

The chain couples TRBV2 to TRBJ2-3, with TRBD1 as a possible D gene (5 bases). Germline V gene data show CDR1 as SNHLY and CDR2 as FYNNEI. The CDR3 spans 11 residues. Trimming stripped 11 bases from V and 6 bases from J, with 12 bases between. This CDR3 is CAGQTWDTQYF. The CDR3 region has the DNA TGTGCCGGACAAACTTGGGATACGCAGTATTTT.

Only one count was recorded for this clone. This chain uses TRBV28 with TRBJ1-2; TRBD1 matches 9 bases. This CDR3 contains 16 residues. Germline CDR1 and CDR2: MDHEN and SYDVKM. J gave up 7 bases and V 4 bases, and 13 bases lay outside the gene matches. The CDR3 region has the DNA TGTGCCAGCAGTTCTCCGGGACAGGGTCCGGGTGGTGGCTACACCTTC. Amino acid sequence: CASSSPGQGPGGGYTF.

This clone was observed a single time. This CDR3 is CASSFNQAVYGYTF. The CDR3, as DNA: TGTGCCAGCAGCTTCAATCAGGCTGTCTATGGCTACACCTTC. The chain uses TRBV7-9 and TRBJ1-2; no definite D call. Trimming shortened V by 3 bases and J by 4 bases, and 12 bases separated the two germline ends. This CDR3 is built from 14 residues. Germline values: CDR1 SEHNR, CDR2 FQNEAQ (reference sequence).

The chain joins TRBV11-2 to TRBJ2-1; TRBD2 matches at 10 bases. The CDR3 is made up of 17 amino acids. V gave up 5 bases and J gave up 9 bases; unmatched junction bases: 16. Germline V lookup: CDR1 SGHAT, CDR2 FQNNGV. For the CDR3, the DNA is TGTGCCAGCAGCCCCCAGCGGAGCGGGAGGGCCTCGGGTGAGCAGTTCTTC. Protein product: CASSPQRSGRASGEQFF.

The J gene is TRBJ2-7, the V gene TRBV15; 7 nucleotides agree with TRBD2. Trimming cost V 6 bases and J 2 bases; bases outside gene matches: 10. The CDR3 sequence is 15 residues long. The germline gives CDR1 LNHNV, CDR2 YYDKDF (reference sequence). CDR3 DNA: TGTGCCACCAGATTGGGGGGGGATCAGACCTACGAGCAGTACTTC. This sequence encodes CATRLGGDQTYEQYF.

The chain has TRBV9 and TRBJ1-3; 8 nucleotides line up with TRBD1. The CDR3 is 15 amino acids. The V and J ends lost 3 bases and 0 bases, in that order; junction bases with no gene match: 2. Germline values: CDR1 SGDLS, CDR2 YYNGEE. CDR3 sequence (DNA): TGTGCCAGCAGCGGACAGGGGTCCTCTGGAAACACCATATATTTT. Residues: CASSGQGSSGNTIYF.

This sequence joins TRBV7-3 and TRBJ1-1; 8 bases line up with TRBD1. CDR3 length: 16 residues. The germline gives CDR1 SGHTA, CDR2 FQGTGA. The V segment lost 3 bases and the J segment 1 base; nucleotides outside the gene matches: 7. CDR3 sequence: CASSFGQGAANTEAFF. Written as DNA, the CDR3 is TGTGCCAGCAGCTTCGGACAGGGAGCAGCGAACACTGAAGCTTTCTTT.